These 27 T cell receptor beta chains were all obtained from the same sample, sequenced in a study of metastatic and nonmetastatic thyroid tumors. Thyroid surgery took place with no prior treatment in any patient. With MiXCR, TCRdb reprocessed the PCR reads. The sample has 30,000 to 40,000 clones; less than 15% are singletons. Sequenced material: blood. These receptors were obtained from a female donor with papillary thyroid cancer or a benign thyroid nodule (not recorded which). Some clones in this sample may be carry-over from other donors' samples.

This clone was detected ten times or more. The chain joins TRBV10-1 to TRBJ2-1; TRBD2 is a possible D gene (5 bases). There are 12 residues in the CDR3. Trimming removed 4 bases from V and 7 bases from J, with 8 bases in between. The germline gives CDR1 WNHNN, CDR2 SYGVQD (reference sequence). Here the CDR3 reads CASSGAGNEQFF. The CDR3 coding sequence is TGCGCCAGCAGTGGGGCGGGTAATGAGCAGTTCTTC.

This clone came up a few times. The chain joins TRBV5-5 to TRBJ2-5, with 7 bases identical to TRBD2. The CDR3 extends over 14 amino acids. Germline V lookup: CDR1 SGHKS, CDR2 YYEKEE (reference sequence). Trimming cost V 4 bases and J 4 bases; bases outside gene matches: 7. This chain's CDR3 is CASSTPGGGETQYF. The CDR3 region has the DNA TGTGCCAGCAGCACCCCGGGAGGTGGAGAGACCCAGTACTTC.

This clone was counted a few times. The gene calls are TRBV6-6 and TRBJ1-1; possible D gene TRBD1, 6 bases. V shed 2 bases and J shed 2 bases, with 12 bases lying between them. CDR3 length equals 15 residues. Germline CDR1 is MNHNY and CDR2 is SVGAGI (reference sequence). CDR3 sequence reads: CASSYNGQSNTEAFF. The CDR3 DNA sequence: TGTGCCAGCAGTTACAACGGACAGAGTAACACTGAAGCTTTCTTT.

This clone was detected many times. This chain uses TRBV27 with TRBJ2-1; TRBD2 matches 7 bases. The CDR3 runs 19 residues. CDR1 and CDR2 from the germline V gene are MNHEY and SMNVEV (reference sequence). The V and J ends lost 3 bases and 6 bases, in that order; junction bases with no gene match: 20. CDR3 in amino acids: CASSLRPSGHKIGLNEQFF. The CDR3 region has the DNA TGTGCCAGCAGTTTGAGGCCTAGCGGACACAAAATTGGACTCAATGAGCAGTTCTTC.

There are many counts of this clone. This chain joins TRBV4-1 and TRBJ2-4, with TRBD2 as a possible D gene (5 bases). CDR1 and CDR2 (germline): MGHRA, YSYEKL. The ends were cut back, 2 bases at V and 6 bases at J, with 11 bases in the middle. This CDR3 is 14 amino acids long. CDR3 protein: CASSQLGSGNIQYF. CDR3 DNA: TGCGCCAGCAGCCAATTGGGGAGTGGAAACATTCAGTACTTC.

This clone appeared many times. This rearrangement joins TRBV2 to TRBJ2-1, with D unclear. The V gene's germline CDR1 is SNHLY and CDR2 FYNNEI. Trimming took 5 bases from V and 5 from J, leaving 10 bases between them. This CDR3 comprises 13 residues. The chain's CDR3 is CASSFTWDNEQFF. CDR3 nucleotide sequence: TGTGCCAGCAGTTTCACCTGGGACAATGAGCAGTTCTTC.

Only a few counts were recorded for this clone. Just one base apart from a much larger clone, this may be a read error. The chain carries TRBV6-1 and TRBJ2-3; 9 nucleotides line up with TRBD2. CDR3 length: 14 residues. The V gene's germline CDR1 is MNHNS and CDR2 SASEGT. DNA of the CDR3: TGTGCCAGCAGGCGGGAGGGGTTAACAGACACGCAGTATTTT. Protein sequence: CASRREGLTDTQYF.

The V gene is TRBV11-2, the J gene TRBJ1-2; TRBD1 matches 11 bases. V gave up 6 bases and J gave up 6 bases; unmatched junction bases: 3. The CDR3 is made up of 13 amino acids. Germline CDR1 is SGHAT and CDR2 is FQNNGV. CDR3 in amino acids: CASSGQGANGYTF. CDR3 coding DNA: TGTGCCAGCAGTGGACAGGGGGCTAATGGCTACACCTTC.

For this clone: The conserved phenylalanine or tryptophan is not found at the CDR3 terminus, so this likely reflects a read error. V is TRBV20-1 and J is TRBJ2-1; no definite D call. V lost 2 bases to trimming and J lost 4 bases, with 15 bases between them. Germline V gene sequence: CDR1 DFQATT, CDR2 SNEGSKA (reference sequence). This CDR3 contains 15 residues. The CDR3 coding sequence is TGCAGTGCTAGATTTCAGCTGGCCCCTTACAATGAGCAGTTCTCC. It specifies CSARFQLAPYNEQFS.

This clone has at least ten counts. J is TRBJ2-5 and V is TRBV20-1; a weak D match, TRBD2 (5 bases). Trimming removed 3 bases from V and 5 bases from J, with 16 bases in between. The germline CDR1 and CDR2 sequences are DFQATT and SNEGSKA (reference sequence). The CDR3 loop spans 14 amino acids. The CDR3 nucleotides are TGCAGTGCTAGTACCGGGTCCGGGGAGGAGACCCAGTACTTC. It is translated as CSASTGSGEETQYF.

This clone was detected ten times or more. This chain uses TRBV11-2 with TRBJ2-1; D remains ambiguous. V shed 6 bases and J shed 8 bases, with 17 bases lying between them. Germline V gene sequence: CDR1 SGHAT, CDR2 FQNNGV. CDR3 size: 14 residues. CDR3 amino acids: CASSMRRSPDEQFF. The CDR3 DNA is TGTGCCAGCAGTATGCGGCGGAGTCCCGATGAGCAGTTCTTC. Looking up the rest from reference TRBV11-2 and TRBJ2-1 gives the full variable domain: EAGVAQSPRYKIIEKRQSVAFWCNPISGHATLYWYQQILGQGPKLLIQFQNNGVVDDSQLPKDRFSAERLKGVDSTLKIQPAKLEDSAVYLCASSMRRSPDEQFFGPGTRLTVL.

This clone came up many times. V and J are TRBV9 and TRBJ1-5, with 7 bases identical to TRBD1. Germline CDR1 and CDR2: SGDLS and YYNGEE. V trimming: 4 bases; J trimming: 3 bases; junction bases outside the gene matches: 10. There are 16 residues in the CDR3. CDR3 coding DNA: TGTGCCAGCAGCTCAGGGGGGGGCAGCATCAATCAGCCCCAGCATTTT. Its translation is CASSSGGGSINQPQHF.

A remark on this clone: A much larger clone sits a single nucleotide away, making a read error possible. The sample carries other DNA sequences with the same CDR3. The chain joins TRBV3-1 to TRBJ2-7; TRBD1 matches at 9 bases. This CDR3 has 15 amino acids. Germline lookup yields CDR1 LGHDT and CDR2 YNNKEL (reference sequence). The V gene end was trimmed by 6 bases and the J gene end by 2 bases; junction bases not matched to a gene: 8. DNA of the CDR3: TGTGCCAGCAGTCGGGGACAGGGAGATACCTACGAGCAGTACTTC. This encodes CASSRGQGDTYEQYF.

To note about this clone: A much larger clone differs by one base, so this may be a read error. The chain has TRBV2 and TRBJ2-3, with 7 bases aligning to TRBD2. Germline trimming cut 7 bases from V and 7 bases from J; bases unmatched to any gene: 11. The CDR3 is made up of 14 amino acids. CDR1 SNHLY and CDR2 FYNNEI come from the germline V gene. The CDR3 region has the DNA TGTGCCAGCACCCAGACTAGCAGGAGTTATACGCAGTATTTT. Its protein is CASTQTSRSYTQYF.

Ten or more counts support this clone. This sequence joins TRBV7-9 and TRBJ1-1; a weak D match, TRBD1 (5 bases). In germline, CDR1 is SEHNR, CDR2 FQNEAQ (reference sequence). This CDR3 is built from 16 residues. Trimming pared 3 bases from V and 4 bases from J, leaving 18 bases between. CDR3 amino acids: CASSLGSRAGGTEAFF. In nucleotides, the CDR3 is TGTGCCAGCAGCTTGGGTAGCAGGGCCGGAGGCACTGAAGCTTTCTTT.

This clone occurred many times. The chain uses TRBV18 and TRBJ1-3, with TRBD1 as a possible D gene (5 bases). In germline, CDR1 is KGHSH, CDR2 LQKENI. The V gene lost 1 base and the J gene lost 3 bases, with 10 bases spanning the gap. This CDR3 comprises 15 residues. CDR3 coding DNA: TGTGCCAGCTCACCACAGGGACTCGATGGAAACACCATATATTTT. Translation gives CASSPQGLDGNTIYF.

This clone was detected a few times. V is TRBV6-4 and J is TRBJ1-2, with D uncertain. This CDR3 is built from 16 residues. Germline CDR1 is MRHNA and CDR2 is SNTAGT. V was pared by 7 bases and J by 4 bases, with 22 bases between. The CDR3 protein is CASIYNERAPSYGYTF. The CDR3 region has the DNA TGTGCCAGCATTTACAACGAGAGGGCCCCATCCTATGGCTACACCTTC.

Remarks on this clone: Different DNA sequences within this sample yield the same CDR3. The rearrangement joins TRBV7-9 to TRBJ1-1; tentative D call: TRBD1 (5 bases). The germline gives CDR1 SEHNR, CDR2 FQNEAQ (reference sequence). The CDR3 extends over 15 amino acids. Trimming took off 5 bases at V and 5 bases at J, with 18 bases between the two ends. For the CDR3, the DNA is TGTGCCAGCAGCGGTCAGGGCCGCTCGAAAACTGAAGCTTTCTTT. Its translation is CASSGQGRSKTEAFF.

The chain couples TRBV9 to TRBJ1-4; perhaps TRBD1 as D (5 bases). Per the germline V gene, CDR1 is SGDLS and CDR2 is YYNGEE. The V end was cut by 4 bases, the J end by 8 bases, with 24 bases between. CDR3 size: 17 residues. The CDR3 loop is CASSLGPGQEGVEKLFF. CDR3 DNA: TGTGCCAGCAGCTTAGGTCCAGGGCAGGAGGGTGTGGAAAAACTGTTTTTT.

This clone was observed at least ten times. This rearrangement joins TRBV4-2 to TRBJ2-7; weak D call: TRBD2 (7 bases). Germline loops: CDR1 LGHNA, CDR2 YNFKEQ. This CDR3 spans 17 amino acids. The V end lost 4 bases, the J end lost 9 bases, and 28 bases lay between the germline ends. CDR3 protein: CASSRGGGSYPGVAQYF. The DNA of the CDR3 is TGTGCCAGCAGCCGGGGGGGCGGGAGCTACCCAGGAGTCGCGCAGTACTTC.

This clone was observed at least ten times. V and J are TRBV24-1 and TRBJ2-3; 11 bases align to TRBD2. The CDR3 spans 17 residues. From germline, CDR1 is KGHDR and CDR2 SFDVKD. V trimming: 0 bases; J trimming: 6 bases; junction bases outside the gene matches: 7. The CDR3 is CATSDLSLAGGLDTQYF. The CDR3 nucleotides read TGTGCCACCAGTGATTTGAGCCTAGCGGGGGGCTTGGATACGCAGTATTTT.

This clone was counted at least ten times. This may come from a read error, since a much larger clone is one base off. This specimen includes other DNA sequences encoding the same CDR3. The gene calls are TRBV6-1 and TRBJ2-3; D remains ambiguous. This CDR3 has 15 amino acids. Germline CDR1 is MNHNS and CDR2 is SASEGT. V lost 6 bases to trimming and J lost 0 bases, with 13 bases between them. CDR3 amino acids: CASRHERFSTDTQYF. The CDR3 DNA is TGTGCCAGCAGGCACGAGCGATTTAGCACAGATACGCAGTATTTT.

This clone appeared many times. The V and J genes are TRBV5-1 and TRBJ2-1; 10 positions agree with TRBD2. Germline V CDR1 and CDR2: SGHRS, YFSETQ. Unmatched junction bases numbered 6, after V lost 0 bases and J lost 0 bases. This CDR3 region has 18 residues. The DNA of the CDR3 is TGCGCCAGCAGCTTGGGGGGGGCTAGCGGGAGCTCCTACAATGAGCAGTTCTTC. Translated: CASSLGGASGSSYNEQFF. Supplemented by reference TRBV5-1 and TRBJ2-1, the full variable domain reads KAGVTQTPRYLIKTRGQQVTLSCSPISGHRSVSWYQQTPGQGLQFLFEYFSETQRNKGNFPGRFSGRQFSNSRSEMNVSTLELGDSALYLCASSLGGASGSSYNEQFFGPGTRLTVL.

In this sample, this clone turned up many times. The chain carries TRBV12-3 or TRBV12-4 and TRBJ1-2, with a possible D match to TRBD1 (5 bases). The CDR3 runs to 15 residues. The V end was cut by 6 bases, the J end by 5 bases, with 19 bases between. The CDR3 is CASSPPLGRGYGYTF. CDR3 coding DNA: TGTGCCAGCAGCCCCCCTTTGGGACGCGGGTATGGCTACACCTTC.

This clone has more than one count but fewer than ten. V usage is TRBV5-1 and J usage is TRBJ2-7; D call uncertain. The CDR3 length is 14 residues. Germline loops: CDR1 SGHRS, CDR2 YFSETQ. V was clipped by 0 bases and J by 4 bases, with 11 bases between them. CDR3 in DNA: TGCGCCAGCAGCTTGGGGGGAAGTGATTACGAGCAGTACTTC. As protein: CASSLGGSDYEQYF.

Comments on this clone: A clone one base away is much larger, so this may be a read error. CDR3 nucleotides: TGTGCCAGCGTTGTACAGGGGAACACTGAAGCTTTCTTT. Its translation: CASVVQGNTEAFF. The chain joins TRBV5-4 to TRBJ1-1, with D perhaps matching TRBD1 (6 bases). The length of the CDR3 is 13 residues. Trimming stripped 7 bases from V and 1 base from J, with 11 bases between. Looked up from germline, CDR1 is SGHNT and CDR2 is YYREEE (reference sequence).

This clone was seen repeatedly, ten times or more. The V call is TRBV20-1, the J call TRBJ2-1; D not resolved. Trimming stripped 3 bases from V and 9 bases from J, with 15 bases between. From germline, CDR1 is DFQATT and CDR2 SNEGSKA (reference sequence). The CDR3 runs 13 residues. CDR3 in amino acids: CSASGSSGIEQFF. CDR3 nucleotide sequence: TGCAGTGCTAGCGGAAGTTCTGGGATTGAGCAGTTCTTC.